The text below deals with one T cell receptor (beta chain). Its antigen remains unknown. This CDR3 spans 14 amino acids. Germline loops: CDR1 MNHEY, CDR2 SVGEGT. Trimming stripped 2 bases from V and 3 bases from J, with 11 bases between. Regions amplified from RNA transcripts were the TCR beta CDR3 regions. In the first-round RT-PCR of the TCR CDR3, the HTBI primer set was used. One entry per CDR3 protein, called by TCRdb with MiXCR from the multiplex PCR reads. The profile covers 350,000 to 400,000 distinct CDR3 sequences, with 19% appearing a single time and 3% to 4% taken by the ten largest. These data originate in a study of T cells in Graves' hyperthyroidism and ophthalmopathy. Whole-study findings and limits: Most clonotypes expanded in the thyroid (above 0.001) were also present in blood.

The clonotype comes from a woman between 18 and 30 years old with Graves' hyperthyroidism. Specimen: blood. This chain joins TRBV6-2 or TRBV6-3 and TRBJ2-7; tentatively, D is TRBD2 (6 bases). The CDR3 nucleotides read TGTGCCAGCAGTTACGAGGGACTGTACTACGAGCAGTACTTC. This gives the protein CASSYEGLYYEQYF.